The T cell receptor (beta chain) under discussion was sequenced for a study of T cell responses to AZD1222 COVID-19 vaccine. For the study at large: Second-dose intervals of approximately 4 or approximately 12 weeks were pooled.

Libraries were prepared by immunoSEQ multiplex PCR; TCRdb keeps only in-frame clonotypes and omits some of them. The sample includes 130,000 to 150,000 clones, around nine tenths of them seen just once. This CDR3 is 14 amino acids long. The germline CDR1 and CDR2 sequences are SGDLS and YYNGEE. V was shortened by 9 bases and J by 1 base, with 13 bases between the two germline ends. This sample comprised peripheral blood, obtained on day 0 of AZD1222 vaccination. The chain employs TRBV9 and TRBJ2-2; either TRBD1 or TRBD2 may supply D (5 bases each). The sequence derives from an adult in good health. The DNA of the CDR3 is TGTGCCACTACTAGGGGAGTGAACACCGGGGAGCTGTTTTTT. It is translated as CATTRGVNTGELFF.